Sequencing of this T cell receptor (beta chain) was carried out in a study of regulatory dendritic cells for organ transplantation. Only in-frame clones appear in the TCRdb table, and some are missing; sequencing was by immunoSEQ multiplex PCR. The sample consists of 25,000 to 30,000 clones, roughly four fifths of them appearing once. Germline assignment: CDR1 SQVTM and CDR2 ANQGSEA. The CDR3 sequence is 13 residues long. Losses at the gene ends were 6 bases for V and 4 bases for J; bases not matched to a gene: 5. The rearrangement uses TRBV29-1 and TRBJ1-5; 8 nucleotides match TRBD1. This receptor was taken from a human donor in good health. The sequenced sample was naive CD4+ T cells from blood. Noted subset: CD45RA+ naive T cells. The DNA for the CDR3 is TGCAGCGTGCAGGGGGCCTTAAATCAGCCCCAGCATTTT. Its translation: CSVQGALNQPQHF.